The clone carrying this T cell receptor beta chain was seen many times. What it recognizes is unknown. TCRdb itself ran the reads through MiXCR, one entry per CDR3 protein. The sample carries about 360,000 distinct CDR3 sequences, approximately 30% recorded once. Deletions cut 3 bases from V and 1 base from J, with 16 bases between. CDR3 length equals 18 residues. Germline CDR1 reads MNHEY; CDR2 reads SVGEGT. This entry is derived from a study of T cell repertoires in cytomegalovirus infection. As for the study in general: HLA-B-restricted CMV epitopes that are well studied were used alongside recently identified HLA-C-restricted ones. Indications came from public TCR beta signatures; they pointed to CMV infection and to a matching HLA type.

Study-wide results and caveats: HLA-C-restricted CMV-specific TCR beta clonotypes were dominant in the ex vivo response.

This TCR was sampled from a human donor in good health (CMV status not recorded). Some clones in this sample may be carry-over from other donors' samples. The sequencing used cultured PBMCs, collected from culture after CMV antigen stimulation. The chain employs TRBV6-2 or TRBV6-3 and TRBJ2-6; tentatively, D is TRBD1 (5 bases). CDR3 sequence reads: CASSYQDTRGSGANVLTF. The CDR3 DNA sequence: TGTGCCAGCAGTTATCAGGACACCCGTGGGTCTGGGGCCAACGTCCTGACTTTC.